The clone carrying this T cell receptor (beta chain) was recorded many times. The data are from a study of T cells in Graves' hyperthyroidism and ophthalmopathy. Each diagnosis was grounded in clinical symptoms, serum thyroxine and TRAb, thyroid ultrasound, and orbital computed tomography. The source material, RNA transcripts, was used to amplify TCR beta CDR3 regions. The HTBI primer set served for first-round RT-PCR of the TCR CDR3. MiXCR was run by TCRdb on the multiplex PCR reads, yielding one entry per CDR3 protein. The sample comprises about half a million distinct CDR3 sequences, around 24% of which are singletons, and 11% rests with the top ten. Looked up from germline, CDR1 is KGHSH and CDR2 is LQKENI. Trimming removed 1 base at V and 1 base at J, with 7 bases between. The CDR3 spans 14 residues.

This TCR derives from a woman in her 30s with Graves' ophthalmopathy. This chain uses TRBV18 with TRBJ1-1; D not resolved. Material: blood. CDR3 in DNA: TGTGCCAGCTCACCACTTTGGGAGAACACTGAAGCTTTCTTT. Translated: CASSPLWENTEAFF.